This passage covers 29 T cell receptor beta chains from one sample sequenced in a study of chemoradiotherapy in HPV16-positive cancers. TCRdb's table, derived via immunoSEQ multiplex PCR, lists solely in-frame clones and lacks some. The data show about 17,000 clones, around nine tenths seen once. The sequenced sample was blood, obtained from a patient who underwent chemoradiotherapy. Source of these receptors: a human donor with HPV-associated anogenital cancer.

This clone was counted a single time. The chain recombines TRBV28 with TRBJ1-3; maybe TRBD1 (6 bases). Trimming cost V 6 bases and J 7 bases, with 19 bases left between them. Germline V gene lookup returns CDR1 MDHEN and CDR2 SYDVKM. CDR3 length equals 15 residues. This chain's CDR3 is CASSRTELKPNTIYF. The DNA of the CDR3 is TGTGCCAGCAGCCGGACAGAGCTCAAACCGAACACCATATATTTT.

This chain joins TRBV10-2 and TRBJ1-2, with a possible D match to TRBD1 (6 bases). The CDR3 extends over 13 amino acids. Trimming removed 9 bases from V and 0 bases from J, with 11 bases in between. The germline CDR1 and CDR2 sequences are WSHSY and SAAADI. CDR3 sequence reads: CASWDISNYGYTF. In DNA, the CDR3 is TGCGCCAGTTGGGACATTTCTAACTATGGCTACACCTTC.

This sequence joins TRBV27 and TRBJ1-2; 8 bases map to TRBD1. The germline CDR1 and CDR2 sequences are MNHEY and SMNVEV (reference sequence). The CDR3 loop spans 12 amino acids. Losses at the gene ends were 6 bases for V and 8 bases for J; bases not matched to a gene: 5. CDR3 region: CASRDRAGGYTF. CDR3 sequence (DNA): TGTGCCAGCAGGGACAGGGCTGGGGGCTACACCTTC.

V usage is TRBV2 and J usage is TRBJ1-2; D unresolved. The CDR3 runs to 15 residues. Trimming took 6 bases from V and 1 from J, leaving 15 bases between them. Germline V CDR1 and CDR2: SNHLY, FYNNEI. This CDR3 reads CASREAPINNYGYTF. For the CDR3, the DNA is TGTGCCAGCAGGGAGGCCCCTATTAATAACTATGGCTACACCTTC. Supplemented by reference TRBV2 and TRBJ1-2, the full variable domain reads EPEVTQTPSHQVTQMGQEVILRCVPISNHLYFYWYRQILGQKVEFLVSFYNNEISEKSEIFDDQFSVERPDGSNFTLKIRSTKLEDSAMYFCASREAPINNYGYTFGSGTRLTVV.

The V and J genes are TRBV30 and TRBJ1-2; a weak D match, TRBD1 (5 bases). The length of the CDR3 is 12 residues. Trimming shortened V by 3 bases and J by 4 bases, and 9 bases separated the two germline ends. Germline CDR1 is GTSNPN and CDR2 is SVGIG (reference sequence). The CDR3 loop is CAWSAGPYGYTF. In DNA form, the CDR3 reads TGTGCCTGGAGCGCAGGGCCCTATGGCTACACCTTC.

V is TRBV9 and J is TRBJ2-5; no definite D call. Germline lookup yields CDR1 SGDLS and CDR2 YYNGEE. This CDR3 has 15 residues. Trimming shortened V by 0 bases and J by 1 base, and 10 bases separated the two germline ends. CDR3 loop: CASSVGGIVQETQYF. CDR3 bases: TGTGCCAGCAGCGTAGGAGGAATAGTCCAAGAGACCCAGTACTTC.

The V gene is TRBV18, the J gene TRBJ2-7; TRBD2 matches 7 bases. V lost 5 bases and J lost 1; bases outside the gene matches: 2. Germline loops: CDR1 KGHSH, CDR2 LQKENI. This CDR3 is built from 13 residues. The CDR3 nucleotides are TGTGCCAGCTCAGGGGGGGGATCCTACGAGCAGTACGTC. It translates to CASSGGGSYEQYV.

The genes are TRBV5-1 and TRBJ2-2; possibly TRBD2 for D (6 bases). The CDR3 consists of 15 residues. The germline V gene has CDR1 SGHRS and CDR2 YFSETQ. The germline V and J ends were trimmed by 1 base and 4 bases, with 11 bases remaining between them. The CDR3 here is CASSLTGVGTGELFF. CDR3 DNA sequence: TGCGCCAGCAGCTTGACGGGGGTGGGCACCGGGGAGCTGTTTTTT.

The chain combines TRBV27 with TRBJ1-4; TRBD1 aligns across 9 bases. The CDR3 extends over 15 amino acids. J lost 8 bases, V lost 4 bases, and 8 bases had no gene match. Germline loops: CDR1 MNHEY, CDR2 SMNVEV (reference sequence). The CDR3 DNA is TGTGCCAGCAGTTCTCCGGGACAGGGTGGCGAAAAACTGTTTTTT. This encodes CASSSPGQGGEKLFF.

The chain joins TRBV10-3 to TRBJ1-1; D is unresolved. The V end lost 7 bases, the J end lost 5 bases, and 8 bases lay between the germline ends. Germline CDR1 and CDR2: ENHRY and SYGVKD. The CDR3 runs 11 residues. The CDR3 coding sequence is TGTGCCATCAAAAGAGAAACTGAAGCTTTCTTT. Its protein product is CAIKRETEAFF.

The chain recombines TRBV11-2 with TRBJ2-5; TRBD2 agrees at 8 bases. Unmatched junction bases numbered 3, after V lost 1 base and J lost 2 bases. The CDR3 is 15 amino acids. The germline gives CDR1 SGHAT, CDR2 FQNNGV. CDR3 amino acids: CASSLAGGRQETQYF. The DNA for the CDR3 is TGTGCCAGCAGCTTAGCGGGGGGGCGTCAAGAGACCCAGTACTTC.

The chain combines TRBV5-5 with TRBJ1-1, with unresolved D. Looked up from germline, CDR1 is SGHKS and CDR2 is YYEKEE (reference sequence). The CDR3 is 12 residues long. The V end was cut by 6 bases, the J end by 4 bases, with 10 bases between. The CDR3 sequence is CASTGSGTEAFF. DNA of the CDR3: TGTGCCAGCACCGGTAGTGGCACTGAAGCTTTCTTT.

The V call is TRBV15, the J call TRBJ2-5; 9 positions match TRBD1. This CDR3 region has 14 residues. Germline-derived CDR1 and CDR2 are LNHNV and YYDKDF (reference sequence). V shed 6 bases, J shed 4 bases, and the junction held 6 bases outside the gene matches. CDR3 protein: CATSTTGGGETQYF. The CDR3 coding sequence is TGTGCCACCAGTACGACAGGGGGAGGAGAGACCCAGTACTTC.

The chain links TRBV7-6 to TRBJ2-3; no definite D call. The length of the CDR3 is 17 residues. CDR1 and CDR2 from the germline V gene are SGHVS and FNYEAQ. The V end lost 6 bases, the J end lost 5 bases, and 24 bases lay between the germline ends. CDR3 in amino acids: CASSREAGLLQGDTQYF. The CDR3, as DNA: TGTGCCAGCAGTCGAGAGGCCGGATTACTGCAAGGAGATACGCAGTATTTT.

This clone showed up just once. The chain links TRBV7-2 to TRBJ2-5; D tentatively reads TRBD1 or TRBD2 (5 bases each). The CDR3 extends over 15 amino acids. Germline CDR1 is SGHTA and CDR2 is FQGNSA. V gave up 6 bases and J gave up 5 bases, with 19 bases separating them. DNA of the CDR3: TGTGCCAGCAGTCCTCCCGGGACCAAGGCCGAGACCCAGTACTTC. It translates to CASSPPGTKAETQYF. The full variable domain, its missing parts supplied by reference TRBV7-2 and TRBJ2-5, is GAGVSQSPSNKVTEKGKDVELRCDPISGHTALYWYRQSLGQGLEFLIYFQGNSAPDKSGLPSDRFSAERTGGSVSTLTIQRTQQEDSAVYLCASSPPGTKAETQYFGPGTRLLVL.

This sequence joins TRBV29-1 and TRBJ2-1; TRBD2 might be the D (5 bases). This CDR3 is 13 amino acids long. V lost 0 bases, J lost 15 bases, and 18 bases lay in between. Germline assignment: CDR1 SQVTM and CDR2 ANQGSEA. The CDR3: CSVEEWSPGGWFF. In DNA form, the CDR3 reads TGCAGCGTTGAAGAGTGGTCACCGGGCGGGTGGTTCTTC.

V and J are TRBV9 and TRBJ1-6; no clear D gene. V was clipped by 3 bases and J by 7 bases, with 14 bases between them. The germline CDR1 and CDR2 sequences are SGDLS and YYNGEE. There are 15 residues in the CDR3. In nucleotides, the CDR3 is TGTGCCAGCAGCGCAGATAAGGGAAGGAATTCACCCCTCCACTTT. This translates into CASSADKGRNSPLHF.

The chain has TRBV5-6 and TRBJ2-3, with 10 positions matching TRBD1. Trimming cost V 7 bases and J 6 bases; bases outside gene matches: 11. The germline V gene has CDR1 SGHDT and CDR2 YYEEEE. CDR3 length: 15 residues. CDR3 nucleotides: TGTGCCAGCTCTACCTCGGGACAGGGGAAGGATACGCAGTATTTT. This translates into CASSTSGQGKDTQYF.

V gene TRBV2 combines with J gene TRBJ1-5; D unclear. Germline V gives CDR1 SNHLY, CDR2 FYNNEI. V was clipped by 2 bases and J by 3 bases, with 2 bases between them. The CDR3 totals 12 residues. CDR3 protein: CASSELNQPQHF. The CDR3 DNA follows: TGTGCCAGCAGTGAACTCAATCAGCCCCAGCATTTT.

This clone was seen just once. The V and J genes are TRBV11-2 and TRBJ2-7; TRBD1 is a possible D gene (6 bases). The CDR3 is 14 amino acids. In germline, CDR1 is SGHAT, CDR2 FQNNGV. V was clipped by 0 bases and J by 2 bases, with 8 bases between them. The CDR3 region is CASSLDRQAYEQYF. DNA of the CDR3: TGTGCCAGCAGCTTAGATCGACAGGCCTACGAGCAGTACTTC. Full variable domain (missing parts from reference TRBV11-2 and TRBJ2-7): EAGVAQSPRYKIIEKRQSVAFWCNPISGHATLYWYQQILGQGPKLLIQFQNNGVVDDSQLPKDRFSAERLKGVDSTLKIQPAKLEDSAVYLCASSLDRQAYEQYFGPGTRLTVT.

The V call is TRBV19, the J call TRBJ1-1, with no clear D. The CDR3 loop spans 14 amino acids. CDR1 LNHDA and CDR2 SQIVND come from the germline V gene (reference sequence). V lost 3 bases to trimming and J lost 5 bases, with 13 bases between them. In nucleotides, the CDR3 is TGTGCCAGTAGTATGATGACGGTTGCTACTGAAGCTTTCTTT. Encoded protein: CASSMMTVATEAFF.

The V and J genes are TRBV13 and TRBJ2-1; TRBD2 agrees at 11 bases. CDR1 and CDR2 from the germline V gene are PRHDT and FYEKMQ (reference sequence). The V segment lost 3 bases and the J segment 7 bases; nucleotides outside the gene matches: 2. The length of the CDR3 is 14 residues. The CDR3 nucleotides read TGTGCCAGCAGCTTTAGCGGGGGGGAGAATGAGCAGTTCTTC. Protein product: CASSFSGGENEQFF.

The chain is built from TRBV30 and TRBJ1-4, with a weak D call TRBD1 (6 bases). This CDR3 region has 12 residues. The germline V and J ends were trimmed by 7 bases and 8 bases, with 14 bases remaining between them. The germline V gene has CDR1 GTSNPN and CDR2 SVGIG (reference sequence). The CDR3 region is CASPGTSEKLFF. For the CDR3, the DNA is TGTGCCTCTCCCGGGACATCGGAAAAACTGTTTTTT.

The CDR3 sequence is CASRNEGGTDTQYF. CDR3 DNA sequence: TGTGCCAGCAGGAACGAGGGGGGGACAGATACGCAGTATTTT. V is TRBV6-5 and J is TRBJ2-3; D is perhaps TRBD2 (7 bases). The germline CDR1 and CDR2 sequences are MNHEY and SVGAGI. This CDR3 spans 14 amino acids. Trimming stripped 6 bases from V and 3 bases from J, with 13 bases between.

The chain's CDR3 is CASSFITGGGNTIYF. The CDR3 nucleotides are TGTGCCAGCAGCTTTATTACAGGGGGTGGAAACACCATATATTTT. This rearrangement joins TRBV11-1 to TRBJ1-3; TRBD1 aligns across 8 bases. The CDR3 runs 15 residues. V trimming: 3 bases; J trimming: 3 bases; junction bases outside the gene matches: 4. CDR1 is SGHAT, CDR2 FQDESV, per germline (reference sequence).

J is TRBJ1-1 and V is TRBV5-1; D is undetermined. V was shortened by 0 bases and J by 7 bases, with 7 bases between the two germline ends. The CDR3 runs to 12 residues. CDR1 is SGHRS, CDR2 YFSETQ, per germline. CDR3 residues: CASSLGRDEAFF. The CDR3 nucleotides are TGCGCCAGCAGCTTGGGGAGGGATGAAGCTTTCTTT.

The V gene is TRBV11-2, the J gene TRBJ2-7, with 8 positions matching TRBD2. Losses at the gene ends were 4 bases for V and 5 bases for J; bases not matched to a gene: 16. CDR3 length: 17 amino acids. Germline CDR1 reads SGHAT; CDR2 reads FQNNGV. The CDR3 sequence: CASSSLREGPARHEQYF. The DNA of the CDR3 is TGTGCCAGCAGCTCCCTACGGGAGGGCCCAGCGAGGCACGAGCAGTACTTC.

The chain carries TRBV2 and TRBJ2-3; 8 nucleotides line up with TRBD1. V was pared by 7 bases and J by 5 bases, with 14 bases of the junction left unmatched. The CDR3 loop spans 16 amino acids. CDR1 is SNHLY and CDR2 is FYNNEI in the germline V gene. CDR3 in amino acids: CASTPEGAGGRDTQYF. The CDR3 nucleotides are TGTGCCAGCACCCCCGAAGGCGCAGGGGGCAGAGATACGCAGTATTTT.

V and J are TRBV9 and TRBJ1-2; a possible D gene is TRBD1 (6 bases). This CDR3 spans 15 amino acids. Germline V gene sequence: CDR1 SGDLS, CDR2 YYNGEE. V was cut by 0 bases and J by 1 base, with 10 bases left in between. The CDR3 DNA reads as TGTGCCAGCAGCGTAGAAGGCAGGGGTAACTATGGCTACACCTTC. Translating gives CASSVEGRGNYGYTF.